These T cell receptor beta chains were read from a single sample in a study of T cell responses to AZD1222 COVID-19 vaccine. Generated by immunoSEQ multiplex PCR, the TCRdb table keeps only in-frame clones and is missing some. Of 95,000 to 120,000 clones in the sample, about 86% were seen once. Sample: peripheral blood, taken on day 0 of AZD1222 vaccination. The receptors were gathered from an adult in good health. Both conserved end residues are part of each CDR3. Each record gives: CDR3 protein, CDR3 DNA, D gene, clone size, V gene, J gene. The D gene is left open where the match is weak. A clone size is listed for some rows: how often the clone was seen (once, few, many), or a class if it is expanded.

CASSSNGRGTRTDTQYF	TGTGCCAGCAGTTCCAATGGGCGGGGGACCCGCACAGATACGCAGTATTTT	TRBD2	-	TRBV6-2/TRBV6-3	TRBJ2-3
CASSGTGGFSGANVLTF	TGCGCCAGCAGTGGGACAGGGGGCTTCTCTGGGGCCAACGTCCTGACTTTC	TRBD1	-	TRBV10-2	TRBJ2-6
CASSLDDRTRAFF	TGTGCCAGCAGCTTAGACGACCGGACGAGAGCTTTCTTT	-	-	TRBV13	TRBJ1-1
CASSGKGGRQETQYF	TGTGCCAGCAGTGGTAAAGGGGGTCGACAAGAGACCCAGTACTTC	-	once	TRBV2	TRBJ2-5
CASSLQVLGSPLHF	TGTGCCAGCAGTCTACAGGTTTTGGGTTCACCCCTCCACTTT	-	-	TRBV28	TRBJ1-6
CASSSGTGAGNEQFF	TGTGCCAGCAGCTCCGGGACAGGGGCAGGGAATGAGCAGTTCTTC	TRBD1	-	TRBV7-7	TRBJ2-1
CATSRAVQGKAETQYF	TGTGCCACCAGCAGAGCAGTACAGGGAAAGGCGGAGACCCAGTACTTC	-	-	TRBV15	TRBJ2-5
CASSFDRGRIEKLFF	TGTGCCAGCAGCTTCGACAGGGGGCGGATCGAAAAACTGTTTTTT	TRBD1	-	TRBV7-9	TRBJ1-4
CASSLDRPRTDTQYF	TGTGCCAGCAGCTTAGATCGGCCGAGGACAGATACGCAGTATTTT	-	-	TRBV11-2	TRBJ2-3
CASSDRDRGRRSTDTQYF	TGCGCCAGCAGTGACCGGGACAGGGGGAGGCGGTCCACAGATACGCAGTATTTT	TRBD1	-	TRBV10-2	TRBJ2-3